The 30 T cell receptor beta chains presented below share a single source sample, sequenced in a study of cytomegalovirus exposure and HLA in healthy donors (dated by TCRdb to about 2017). Libraries were made using the immunoSEQ multiplex PCR assay. For the multiplex PCR, a mixture combining 60 forward primers for TCR Vbeta segments and 13 reverse primers for TCR Jbeta segments was used. TCRdb took this table from immuneACCESS and kept in-frame rearrangements with V and J called. Such tables lack part of the clones; where checked against another copy, unresolved V genes explain under half of the gap, and the rest is unexplained. The sample table contains about 190,000 clones; only one count was recorded for around four fifths of them. The top ten hold approximately 0.8% of the sample. Sequenced input: PBMCs. The receptor source for this set is a woman aged 18-30 years in good health and CMV-seronegative.

J is TRBJ2-1 and V is TRBV2; TRBD2 aligns across 10 bases. The CDR3 totals 14 residues. J was trimmed by 6 bases and V by 7 bases; bases with no gene match: 6. CDR1 SNHLY and CDR2 FYNNEI come from the germline V gene. Here the CDR3 reads CASKRGGLFNEQFF. CDR3 bases: TGTGCCAGCAAGCGGGGGGGCCTTTTCAATGAGCAGTTCTTC.

The V and J genes are TRBV29-1 and TRBJ1-1; D gene unclear. With 2 bases removed from V and 11 bases from J, the gap between germline ends came to 12 bases. Per germline, CDR1 SQVTM and CDR2 ANQGSEA. The CDR3 loop spans 11 amino acids. CDR3 in amino acids: CSVETGMGAFF. CDR3 bases: TGCAGCGTTGAAACGGGGATGGGCGCTTTCTTT.

The chain carries TRBV19 and TRBJ1-1; perhaps TRBD1 as D (5 bases). Trimming took 7 bases from V and 0 from J, leaving 12 bases between them. CDR3 length: 14 amino acids. From germline, CDR1 is LNHDA and CDR2 SQIVND (reference sequence). For the CDR3, the DNA is TGTGCCAGTAAACTGACAGTCATGAACACTGAAGCTTTCTTT. The encoded protein is CASKLTVMNTEAFF.

The rearrangement joins TRBV27 to TRBJ2-1; 9 nucleotides align to TRBD1. Germline CDR1 is MNHEY and CDR2 is SMNVEV (reference sequence). Trimming took 8 bases from V and 2 from J; bases not matched to a gene: 7. CDR3 length: 15 amino acids. The CDR3 protein is CASGRTGEPYNEQFF. CDR3 coding DNA: TGTGCCAGCGGCCGGACAGGGGAACCCTACAATGAGCAGTTCTTC.

The V and J genes are TRBV27 and TRBJ2-3; D perhaps matches TRBD2 (6 bases). V lost 7 bases and J 0 bases, leaving 17 bases between the germline ends. The length of the CDR3 is 16 residues. Germline CDR1 and CDR2: MNHEY and SMNVEV (reference sequence). DNA for the CDR3: TGTGCCAGCACCCCGGACGGCGGGAAAAGCACAGATACGCAGTATTTT. Residues: CASTPDGGKSTDTQYF.

This clone is a singleton in its sample. The rearrangement links TRBV2 to TRBJ2-4; 12 bases agree with TRBD2. The CDR3 runs to 18 residues. CDR1 SNHLY and CDR2 FYNNEI come from the germline V gene. V gave up 8 bases and J gave up 1 base; unmatched junction bases: 12. Here the CDR3 reads CASGPTSGRGEAKNIQYF. CDR3 coding DNA: TGTGCCAGCGGCCCGACTAGCGGGAGAGGGGAGGCCAAAAACATTCAGTACTTC.

The chain uses TRBV19 and TRBJ2-2; possibly TRBD1 for D (5 bases). Germline CDR1 and CDR2: LNHDA and SQIVND (reference sequence). The CDR3 is made up of 14 amino acids. Between the trimmed V and J ends, which lost 1 base and 3 bases, there was a span of 6 bases. The CDR3: CASSIVRDTGELFF. CDR3 bases: TGTGCCAGTAGTATAGTCAGGGACACCGGGGAGCTGTTTTTT.

With regard to this clone: Other DNA sequences of this sample code for an identical CDR3. V gene TRBV18 combines with J gene TRBJ2-1; 11 nucleotides match TRBD2. The germline CDR1 and CDR2 sequences are KGHSH and LQKENI. V was pared by 3 bases and J by 4 bases, with 2 bases of the junction left unmatched. CDR3 length equals 15 residues. Here the CDR3 reads CASSPGTSGYNEQFF. The CDR3 nucleotides read TGTGCCAGCTCACCCGGGACTAGCGGATACAATGAGCAGTTCTTC. Full variable domain (missing parts from reference TRBV18 and TRBJ2-1): NAGVMQNPRHLVRRRGQEARLRCSPMKGHSHVYWYRQLPEEGLKFMVYLQKENIIDESGMPKERFSAEFPKEGPSILRIQQVVRGDSAAYFCASSPGTSGYNEQFFGPGTRLTVL.

This chain uses TRBV9 with TRBJ1-2; 12 bases are shared with TRBD1. The CDR3 totals 17 residues. V lost 1 base, J lost 4 bases, and 8 bases stayed unmatched. Germline V gives CDR1 SGDLS, CDR2 YYNGEE. CDR3 in DNA: TGTGCCAGCAGCGTATCCTTAGGGACAGGGGGCCTCTATGGCTACACCTTC. Translated, it gives CASSVSLGTGGLYGYTF.

In this sample, this clone turned up a few times. The chain employs TRBV7-9 and TRBJ1-1, with TRBD1 as a possible D gene (5 bases). CDR1 is SEHNR, CDR2 FQNEAQ, per germline (reference sequence). This CDR3 has 15 amino acids. The V end was cut by 4 bases, the J end by 1 base, with 13 bases between. This CDR3 reads CASSSIPGENTEAFF. CDR3 sequence (DNA): TGTGCCAGCAGCTCTATCCCGGGGGAGAACACTGAAGCTTTCTTT.

The V and J genes are TRBV5-1 and TRBJ2-1; 11 bases fit TRBD1. The CDR3 spans 16 residues. The V gene's germline CDR1 is SGHRS and CDR2 YFSETQ. Trimming at V came to 1 base and at J to 7 bases, leaving 7 bases not matched to a gene. The DNA for the CDR3 is TGCGCCAGCAGCTTGCTCGGACAGGGGGCGATTAATGAGCAGTTCTTC. This gives the protein CASSLLGQGAINEQFF.

V gene TRBV9 combines with J gene TRBJ2-1; 8 nucleotides agree with TRBD2. The CDR3 runs 16 residues. From germline, CDR1 is SGDLS and CDR2 YYNGEE. V shed 0 bases, J shed 3 bases, and the junction held 5 bases outside the gene matches. The CDR3 DNA sequence: TGTGCCAGCAGCGTAGGCTTAAGCGGGGGCTACAATGAGCAGTTCTTC. Protein sequence: CASSVGLSGGYNEQFF. Drawing the rest from reference TRBV9 and TRBJ2-1, the complete variable domain is DSGVTQTPKHLITATGQRVTLRCSPRSGDLSVYWYQQSLDQGLQFLIQYYNGEERAKGNILERFSAQQFPDLHSELNLSSLELGDSALYFCASSVGLSGGYNEQFFGPGTRLTVL.

This rearrangement joins TRBV15 to TRBJ2-5; D is ambiguous. V was shortened by 5 bases and J by 4 bases, with 8 bases between the two germline ends. The germline V gene has CDR1 LNHNV and CDR2 YYDKDF (reference sequence). The CDR3 extends over 12 amino acids. The CDR3 bases are TGTGCCACCAGCCGCACGGGAGAGACCCAGTACTTC. Amino acid sequence: CATSRTGETQYF.

The chain carries TRBV20-1 and TRBJ2-3; the D gene is possibly TRBD2 (6 bases). Germline CDR1 reads DFQATT; CDR2 reads SNEGSKA (reference sequence). This CDR3 comprises 11 residues. The V end lost 3 bases, the J end lost 8 bases, and 9 bases lay between the germline ends. CDR3 sequence: CSASQEGTQYF. CDR3 DNA: TGCAGTGCTAGTCAGGAGGGTACGCAGTATTTT.

The chain carries TRBV5-1 and TRBJ2-7; possibly TRBD2 for D (7 bases). The CDR3 spans 14 residues. V lost 4 bases to trimming and J lost 5 bases, with 16 bases between them. The germline gives CDR1 SGHRS, CDR2 YFSETQ. The CDR3 protein is CASSPPGGPNEQYF. The CDR3 DNA reads TGCGCCAGCAGCCCCCCCGGGGGGCCCAACGAGCAGTACTTC. Looking up the rest from reference TRBV5-1 and TRBJ2-7 gives the full variable domain: KAGVTQTPRYLIKTRGQQVTLSCSPISGHRSVSWYQQTPGQGLQFLFEYFSETQRNKGNFPGRFSGRQFSNSRSEMNVSTLELGDSALYLCASSPPGGPNEQYFGPGTRLTVT.

The V call is TRBV19, the J call TRBJ1-2, with 9 bases that match TRBD1. Per germline, CDR1 LNHDA and CDR2 SQIVND (reference sequence). The ends lost 5 bases at V and 2 bases at J; junction bases unmatched: 9. The CDR3 length is 16 residues. CDR3 DNA sequence: TGTGCCAGTAGTTTCGGACGGGACAGGGTGAACTATGGCTACACCTTC. It yields the protein CASSFGRDRVNYGYTF. Variable domain in full (rest from reference TRBV19 and TRBJ1-2): DGGITQSPKYLFRKEGQNVTLSCEQNLNHDAMYWYRQDPGQGLRLIYYSQIVNDFQKGDIAEGYSVSREKKESFPLTVTSAQKNPTAFYLCASSFGRDRVNYGYTFGSGTRLTVV.

The chain links TRBV5-1 to TRBJ2-7; weak D call: TRBD1 (6 bases). V lost 2 bases, J lost 5 bases, and 20 bases lay in between. The germline V gene has CDR1 SGHRS and CDR2 YFSETQ. The CDR3 is made up of 16 amino acids. As DNA, the CDR3 is TGCGCCAGCAGCTTCCACCGGGGCCAGGGGTCCAACGAGCAGTACTTC. Its translation: CASSFHRGQGSNEQYF.

The chain joins TRBV19 to TRBJ1-5; the D gene is possibly TRBD1 (5 bases). Trimming left V 7 bases short and J 6 bases short, with 10 bases between. CDR1 and CDR2 (germline): LNHDA, SQIVND (reference sequence). CDR3 size: 12 residues. The CDR3 DNA reads as TGTGCCAGTAACCAGGGTTTTCAGCCCCAGCATTTT. It specifies CASNQGFQPQHF.

The chain links TRBV5-1 to TRBJ2-1, with D tentatively TRBD2 (7 bases). Germline-derived CDR1 and CDR2 are SGHRS and YFSETQ. Deletions cut 4 bases from V and 9 bases from J, with 23 bases between. The CDR3 covers 16 residues. In nucleotides, the CDR3 is TGCGCCAGCAGCCGGCTTGGTGGGGGGGCGGTGATTGAGCAGTTCTTC. It encodes CASSRLGGGAVIEQFF.

This chain connects TRBV4-1 to TRBJ2-7; 9 positions match TRBD2. This CDR3 contains 15 residues. Germline CDR1 and CDR2: MGHRA and YSYEKL. V gave up 0 bases and J gave up 2 bases; unmatched junction bases: 2. In DNA, the CDR3 is TGCGCCAGCAGCCAAGATGGCGGGAGGGCCTACGAGCAGTACTTC. It specifies CASSQDGGRAYEQYF.

The chain employs TRBV27 and TRBJ2-7; TRBD1 might be the D (5 bases). The CDR3 is 14 amino acids. Trimming shortened V by 6 bases and J by 4 bases, and 16 bases separated the two germline ends. Germline loops: CDR1 MNHEY, CDR2 SMNVEV (reference sequence). The CDR3 sequence is CASRRTYPPYEQYF. CDR3 DNA: TGTGCCAGCAGAAGGACATATCCTCCTTACGAGCAGTACTTC.

V and J are TRBV28 and TRBJ2-4, with D tentatively TRBD2 (6 bases). CDR3 length: 15 amino acids. The V and J ends lost 5 bases and 3 bases respectively, with 14 bases between them. The germline V gene encodes CDR1 MDHEN and CDR2 SYDVKM. CDR3 sequence reads: CASSNIPGGKNIQYF. The CDR3 bases are TGTGCCAGCAGTAACATCCCCGGGGGCAAAAACATTCAGTACTTC.

This clone occurred a few times. This chain connects TRBV2 to TRBJ1-5; the match to TRBD1 covers 7 bases. Losses at the gene ends were 3 bases for V and 2 bases for J; bases not matched to a gene: 7. This CDR3 comprises 16 residues. CDR1 and CDR2 (germline): SNHLY, FYNNEI. The CDR3 reads CASSEPQGVGNQPQHF. CDR3 nucleotides: TGTGCCAGCAGTGAGCCTCAGGGGGTTGGCAATCAGCCCCAGCATTTT. The complete variable domain, with remaining parts taken from reference TRBV2 and TRBJ1-5, reads EPEVTQTPSHQVTQMGQEVILRCVPISNHLYFYWYRQILGQKVEFLVSFYNNEISEKSEIFDDQFSVERPDGSNFTLKIRSTKLEDSAMYFCASSEPQGVGNQPQHFGDGTRLSIL.

The chain links TRBV10-1 to TRBJ2-3; 10 positions agree with TRBD2. CDR3 length: 16 residues. CDR1 and CDR2 (germline): WNHNN, SYGVQD (reference sequence). With 2 bases clipped from V and 1 base from J, the junction kept 3 bases outside the gene matches. The CDR3 is CASSEHLAGGTDTQYF. CDR3 nucleotides: TGCGCCAGCAGTGAGCATCTAGCGGGGGGCACAGATACGCAGTATTTT.

J is TRBJ1-4 and V is TRBV12-5; TRBD1 matches 8 bases. In germline, CDR1 is LGHNT, CDR2 FRNRAP. The CDR3 spans 15 residues. V trimming: 1 base; J trimming: 8 bases; junction bases outside the gene matches: 6. CDR3 protein: CASGLAPTGVEKLFF. The CDR3 region has the DNA TGTGCTAGTGGTTTGGCCCCGACAGGGGTCGAAAAACTGTTTTTT.

This rearrangement joins TRBV7-9 to TRBJ2-7, with a weak D call TRBD2 (5 bases). CDR3 size: 12 residues. CDR1 is SEHNR, CDR2 FQNEAQ, per germline (reference sequence). Trimming removed 8 bases from V and 4 bases from J, with 12 bases in between. The CDR3 sequence is CASVDRGYEQYF. Written as DNA, the CDR3 is TGTGCCAGCGTGGACCGAGGGTACGAGCAGTACTTC.

CDR3 region: CASSLEPGQSSYNSPLHF. CDR3 coding DNA: TGTGCCAGCAGCTTGGAACCCGGACAGAGCTCCTATAATTCACCCCTCCACTTT. V gene TRBV7-9 combines with J gene TRBJ1-6; weak D call: TRBD1 (6 bases). CDR3 length: 18 amino acids. V lost 3 bases, J lost 0 bases, and 15 bases lay in between. The V gene's germline CDR1 is SEHNR and CDR2 FQNEAQ (reference sequence).

This chain connects TRBV7-9 to TRBJ1-4, with 9 bases aligning to TRBD1. The CDR3 has 14 amino acids. The ends lost 4 bases at V and 8 bases at J; junction bases unmatched: 5. Germline values: CDR1 SEHNR, CDR2 FQNEAQ (reference sequence). Written as DNA, the CDR3 is TGTGCCAGCAGCTCACCGGACAGGGGAGAAAAACTGTTTTTT. Its protein product is CASSSPDRGEKLFF.

V is TRBV6-5 and J is TRBJ2-5; 8 nucleotides align to TRBD1. CDR1 and CDR2 (germline): MNHEY, SVGAGI. This CDR3 region has 14 residues. V lost 2 bases to trimming and J lost 5 bases; unmatched junction nucleotides: 4. The CDR3 region has the DNA TGTGCCAGCAGTTACGAGACAGGGGTGGAGACCCAGTACTTC. The encoded protein is CASSYETGVETQYF.

The J gene is TRBJ2-7, the V gene TRBV29-1; no clear D gene. Per germline, CDR1 SQVTM and CDR2 ANQGSEA. This CDR3 is 11 amino acids long. V was shortened by 4 bases and J by 4 bases, with 8 bases between the two germline ends. The CDR3 coding sequence is TGCAGCGTTGCTCAGGCTTACGAGCAGTACTTC. This encodes CSVAQAYEQYF.